This note documents a single T cell receptor (beta chain) sequence. The antigen remains unidentified. Sequencing used immunoSEQ multiplex PCR; TCRdb keeps in-frame clones, though not all of them. The data hold millions of clones, with just over 90% observed a single time. The authors divided CD4+ cells into CD45RA+ naive and CD45RA-negative memory subsets. The sample originates from a study of shared clonotypes between healthy human individuals. Study results and limitations: Clonotypes shared by all four donors outscored non-shared clonotypes in generation probability. Sampling covered nothing but blood. Tissue TCR repertoires likely differ from those found in blood.

The clonotype comes from a man in his late teens or twenties in good health. Some clones in this sample may be carry-over from other donors' samples. Material: naive CD4+ T cells from PBMCs. As to subset: CD45RA+ positively selected.

The CDR3 bases are TGTGCCAGCAGCCCGGCCCCTAACTATGGCTACACCTTC. The encoded protein is CASSPAPNYGYTF. The chain has TRBV6-5 and TRBJ1-2; D remains ambiguous. CDR3 length: 13 residues. CDR1 and CDR2 from the germline V gene are MNHEY and SVGAGI. V lost 6 bases and J lost 0, with 8 bases in between.